The next 6 T cell receptor beta chains were all read from a single sample in a study of blood T cell repertoires in COVID-19. Repertoires were generated with immunoSEQ multiplex PCR, while TCRdb's copy carries only in-frame clones and drops some. Seen here are approximately 300,000 clones, approximately 90% observed once, and the top ten hold more than 9%. Sequencing used PBMCs or T cells enriched from blood (not recorded which). The origin of the receptors is a woman aged 18-29 years who had recovered from COVID-19.

V is TRBV6-6 and J is TRBJ1-5; D is ambiguous. The germline V and J ends were trimmed by 7 bases and 7 bases, with 14 bases remaining between them. CDR1 is MNHNY and CDR2 is SVGAGI in the germline V gene (reference sequence). The CDR3 sequence is 13 residues long. The CDR3 DNA reads TGTGCCAGCAACGGGGATCACAGCCAGCCCCAGCATTTT. This gives the protein CASNGDHSQPQHF.

The rearrangement joins TRBV4-1 to TRBJ1-4, with D possibly TRBD1 on 6 matching bases. V was cut by 4 bases and J by 4 bases, with 22 bases left in between. CDR3 size: 18 residues. Germline loops: CDR1 MGHRA, CDR2 YSYEKL. The CDR3 DNA follows: TGCGCCAGCAGCCCAGGACCGTCCAGGGGACCCCTTAATGAAAAACTGTTTTTT. This translates into CASSPGPSRGPLNEKLFF.

The V call is TRBV4-1, the J call TRBJ2-7, with 13 bases aligning to TRBD2. There are 15 residues in the CDR3. Germline CDR1 and CDR2: MGHRA and YSYEKL. J lost 2 bases, V lost 4 bases, and 2 bases had no gene match. CDR3 region: CASSLGTSGTYEQYF. CDR3 coding DNA: TGCGCCAGCAGCCTCGGGACTAGCGGGACCTACGAGCAGTACTTC.

The rearrangement joins TRBV3-1 (or the pseudogene TRBV3-2) to TRBJ2-1, with no clear D. CDR3 length equals 14 residues. CDR1 is LGHDT, CDR2 YNNKEL, per germline (reference sequence). V lost 3 bases and J lost 2, with 8 bases in between. CDR3 sequence: CASSQGYTYNEQFF. As DNA, the CDR3 is TGTGCCAGCAGCCAGGGCTATACCTACAATGAGCAGTTCTTC.

Here the CDR3 reads CASQGRGNPEQYF. CDR3 nucleotide sequence: TGTGCCAGCCAGGGGAGGGGAAACCCCGAGCAGTACTTC. J is TRBJ2-7 and V is TRBV6-5; TRBD2 might be the D (7 bases). The length of the CDR3 is 13 residues. V gave up 8 bases and J gave up 6 bases, with 17 bases separating them. The germline V gene has CDR1 MNHEY and CDR2 SVGAGI.

V and J are TRBV11-2 and TRBJ1-6, with D hard to call. V lost 5 bases to trimming and J lost 9 bases, with 14 bases between them. The CDR3 extends over 14 amino acids. The germline gives CDR1 SGHAT, CDR2 FQNNGV. The chain's CDR3 is CASSPAVGGSPLHF. CDR3 coding DNA: TGTGCCAGCAGCCCAGCGGTGGGTGGTTCACCCCTCCACTTT. Full variable domain (outside the CDR3, taken from reference TRBV11-2 and TRBJ1-6): EAGVAQSPRYKIIEKRQSVAFWCNPISGHATLYWYQQILGQGPKLLIQFQNNGVVDDSQLPKDRFSAERLKGVDSTLKIQPAKLEDSAVYLCASSPAVGGSPLHFGNGTRLTVT.